This TCR beta chain is drawn from a study of blood T cell repertoires in COVID-19. Original data processing: Reference gene primer amplification yielded estimated nucleated cell counts. The protocol was immunoSEQ multiplex PCR, while the TCRdb copy is restricted to in-frame clones and leaves out a portion. V, J and clone size are taken as reported in that table, and D and trimming were inferred from the DNA itself. Of roughly 190,000 clones listed, under 85% are singletons. Germline values: CDR1 MNHEY, CDR2 SMNVEV (reference sequence). With 3 bases removed from V and 4 bases from J, the gap between germline ends came to 16 bases. This CDR3 is 16 amino acids long.

Sequences were obtained from peripheral blood. This chain uses TRBV27 with TRBJ2-1; maybe TRBD2 (6 bases). The clonotype comes from a woman in her thirties or forties with acute or convalescent COVID-19. The CDR3 loop is CASSFGGAPYYNEQFF. As DNA, the CDR3 is TGTGCCAGCAGTTTTGGAGGGGCCCCCTATTACAATGAGCAGTTCTTC.